A few counts support the clone carrying this T cell receptor (beta chain). The CDR3 consists of 16 residues. Germline V gene sequence: CDR1 SGHTA, CDR2 FQGNSA. Trimming cost V 5 bases and J 3 bases, with 17 bases left between them. The entry originates in a study of response to subunit inactivated influenza vaccine. One entry per CDR3 protein, called by TCRdb with MiXCR from the RT-PCR reads. The table includes over 400,000 distinct CDR3 sequences, over 10% detected once. This material consisted of PBMCs from blood, taken roughly 48 days after vaccination. V is TRBV7-2 and J is TRBJ2-1, with D perhaps matching TRBD2 (5 bases). The source is a middle-aged man who received an inactivated influenza vaccine. The CDR3 DNA follows: TGTGCCAGCAGCAAAAAAGCCCCGACTAACTACAATGAGCAGTTCTTC. As protein: CASSKKAPTNYNEQFF.